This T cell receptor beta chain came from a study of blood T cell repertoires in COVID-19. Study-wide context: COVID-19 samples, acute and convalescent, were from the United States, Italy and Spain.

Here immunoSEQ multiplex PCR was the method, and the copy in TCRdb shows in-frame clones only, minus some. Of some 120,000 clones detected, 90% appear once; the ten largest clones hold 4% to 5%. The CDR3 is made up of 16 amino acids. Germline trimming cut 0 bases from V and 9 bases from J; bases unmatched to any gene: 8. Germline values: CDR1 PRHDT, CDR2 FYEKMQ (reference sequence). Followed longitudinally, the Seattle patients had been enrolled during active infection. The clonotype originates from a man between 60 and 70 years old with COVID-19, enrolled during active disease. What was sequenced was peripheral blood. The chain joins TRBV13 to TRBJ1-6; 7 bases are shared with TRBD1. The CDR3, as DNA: TGTGCCAGCAGCTTAGGCAGCGACAGGGCTGTTTCACCCCTCCACTTT. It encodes CASSLGSDRAVSPLHF.